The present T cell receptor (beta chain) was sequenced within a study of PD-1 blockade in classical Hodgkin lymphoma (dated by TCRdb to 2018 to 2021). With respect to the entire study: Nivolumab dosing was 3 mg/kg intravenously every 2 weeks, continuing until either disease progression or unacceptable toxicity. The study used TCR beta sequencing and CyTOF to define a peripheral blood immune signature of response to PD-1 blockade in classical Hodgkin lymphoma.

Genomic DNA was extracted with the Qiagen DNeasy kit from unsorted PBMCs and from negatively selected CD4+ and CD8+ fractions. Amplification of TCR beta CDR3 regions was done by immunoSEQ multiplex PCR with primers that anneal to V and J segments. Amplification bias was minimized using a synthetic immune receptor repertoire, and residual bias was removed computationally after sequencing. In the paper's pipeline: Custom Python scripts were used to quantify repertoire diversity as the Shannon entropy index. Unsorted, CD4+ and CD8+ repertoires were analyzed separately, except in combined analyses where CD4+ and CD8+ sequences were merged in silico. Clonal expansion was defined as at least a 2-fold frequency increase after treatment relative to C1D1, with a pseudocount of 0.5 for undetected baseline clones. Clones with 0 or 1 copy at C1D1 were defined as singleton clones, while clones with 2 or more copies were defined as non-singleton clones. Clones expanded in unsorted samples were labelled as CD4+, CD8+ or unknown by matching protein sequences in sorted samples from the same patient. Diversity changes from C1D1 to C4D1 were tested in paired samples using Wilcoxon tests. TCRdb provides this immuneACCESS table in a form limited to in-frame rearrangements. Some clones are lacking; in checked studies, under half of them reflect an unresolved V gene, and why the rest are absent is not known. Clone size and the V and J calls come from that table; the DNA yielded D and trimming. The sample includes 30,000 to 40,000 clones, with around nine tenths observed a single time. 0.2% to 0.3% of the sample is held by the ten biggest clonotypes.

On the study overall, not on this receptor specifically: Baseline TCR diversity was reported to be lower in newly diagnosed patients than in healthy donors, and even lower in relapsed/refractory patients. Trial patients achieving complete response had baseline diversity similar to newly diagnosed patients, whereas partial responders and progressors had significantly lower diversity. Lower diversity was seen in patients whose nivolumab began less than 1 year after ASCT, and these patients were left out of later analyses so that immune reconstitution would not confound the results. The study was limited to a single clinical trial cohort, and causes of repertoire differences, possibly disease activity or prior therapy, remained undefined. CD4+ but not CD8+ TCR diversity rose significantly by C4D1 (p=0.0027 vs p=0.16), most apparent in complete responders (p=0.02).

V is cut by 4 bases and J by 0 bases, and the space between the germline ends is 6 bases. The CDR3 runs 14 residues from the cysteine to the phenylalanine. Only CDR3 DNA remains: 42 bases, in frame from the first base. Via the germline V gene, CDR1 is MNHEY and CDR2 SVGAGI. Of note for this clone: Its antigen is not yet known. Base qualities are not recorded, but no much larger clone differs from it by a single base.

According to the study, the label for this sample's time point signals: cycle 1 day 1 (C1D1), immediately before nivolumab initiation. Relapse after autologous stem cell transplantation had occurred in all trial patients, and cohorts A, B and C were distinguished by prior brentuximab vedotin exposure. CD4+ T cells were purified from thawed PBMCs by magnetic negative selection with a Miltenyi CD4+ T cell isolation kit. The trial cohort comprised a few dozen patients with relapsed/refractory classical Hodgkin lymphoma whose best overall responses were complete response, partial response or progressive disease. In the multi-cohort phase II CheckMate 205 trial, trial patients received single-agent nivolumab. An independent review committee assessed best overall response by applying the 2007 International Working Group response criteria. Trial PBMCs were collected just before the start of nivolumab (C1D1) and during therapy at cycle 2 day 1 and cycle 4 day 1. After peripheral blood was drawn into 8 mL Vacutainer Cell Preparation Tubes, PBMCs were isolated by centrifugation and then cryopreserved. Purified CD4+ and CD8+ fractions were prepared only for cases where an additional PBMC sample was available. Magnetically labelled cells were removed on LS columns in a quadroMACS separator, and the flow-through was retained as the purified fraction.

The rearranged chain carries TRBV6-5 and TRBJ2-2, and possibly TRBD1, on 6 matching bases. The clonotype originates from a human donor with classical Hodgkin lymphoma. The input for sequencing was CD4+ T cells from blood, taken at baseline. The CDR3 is CASSSGANTGELFF. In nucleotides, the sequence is TGTGCCAGCAGTTCAGGGGCGAACACCGGGGAGCTGTTTTTT.